Below are 4 T cell receptor beta chains sequenced from a single sample in a study of CD8 T cells in Susac syndrome (dated by TCRdb to between 2017 and 2020). Library construction relied on the immunoSEQ multiplex PCR assay. RNA was extracted with the RNeasy kit and about 0.5 to 1 ug was reverse transcribed using random hexamers. In-frame beta chains were kept once TCRdb had trimmed the public reads at Q25 with fastp and called clones with MiXCR. Each CDR3 protein appears once, grouped with its most common genes and DNA. The sample table contains under 350,000 distinct CDR3 sequences; only one count was recorded for just over 90% of them. The top ten clonotypes cover roughly 0.07% of the sample. The sequenced sample was CD4+ T cells from PBMCs. The receptors derive from a human donor with multiple sclerosis.

As concerns this clonotype: A read error may produce the germline difference seen at one junction end. V usage is TRBV7-7 and J usage is TRBJ2-1, with 8 bases identical to TRBD2. Germline assignment: CDR1 SSHAT and CDR2 FNYEAQ (reference sequence). CDR3 length: 14 residues. The CDR3: CASSGGLPPNEQFF. As DNA, the CDR3 is TGTGCTAGCAGCGGGGGCCTCCCGCCCAATGAGCAGTTCTTC.

The CDR3 DNA reads as TGTGCCAGCAGTTACGCGGGGACAGGGCCCCAGTACTTC. Its translation is CASSYAGTGPQYF. V gene TRBV6-5 combines with J gene TRBJ2-5; 9 nucleotides align to TRBD1. CDR1 MNHEY and CDR2 SVGAGI come from the germline V gene. V shed 2 bases and J 9 bases; nucleotides not matched to a gene: 4. The CDR3 runs 13 residues.

The genes are TRBV5-6 and TRBJ2-3, with TRBD1 matching 10 bases. CDR1 and CDR2 (germline): SGHDT, YYEEEE. V lost 3 bases, J lost 11 bases, and 9 bases stayed unmatched. CDR3 length: 14 amino acids. The CDR3, as DNA: TGTGCCAGCAGCTCTGAGACAGGGGGCACGCAGCAGTATTTT. Its translation: CASSSETGGTQQYF.

J is TRBJ2-1 and V is TRBV18; possibly TRBD1 or TRBD2 for D (5 bases each). The CDR3 is 16 amino acids. The V gene's germline CDR1 is KGHSH and CDR2 LQKENI. V lost 3 bases and J lost 5, with 17 bases in between. The DNA of the CDR3 is TGTGCCAGCTCACCGAGGGGCGGGCCCTTGAACAATGAGCAGTTCTTC. This encodes CASSPRGGPLNNEQFF.